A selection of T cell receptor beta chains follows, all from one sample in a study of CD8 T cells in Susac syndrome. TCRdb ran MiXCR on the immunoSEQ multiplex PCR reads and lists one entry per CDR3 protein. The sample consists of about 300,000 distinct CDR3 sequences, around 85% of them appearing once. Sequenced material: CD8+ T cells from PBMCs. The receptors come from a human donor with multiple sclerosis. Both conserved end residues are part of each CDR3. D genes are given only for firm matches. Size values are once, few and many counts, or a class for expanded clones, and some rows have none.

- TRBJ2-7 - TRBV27 TGTGCCAGCACCTCCCCAAGCGGGTCCTCCTACGAGCAGTACTTC CASTSPSGSSYEQYF
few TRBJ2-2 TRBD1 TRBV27 TGTGCCAGCAGTTTATTGGACAGGGGCGGGGAGCTTTTTTTT CASSLLDRGGELFF
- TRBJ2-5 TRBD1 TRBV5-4 TGTGCCAGCAGCCCGGACAGGGTACAAGAGACCCAGTACTTC CASSPDRVQETQYF
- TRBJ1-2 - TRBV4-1 TGCGCCAGCAGCCAGGAAGCCGGCTACACCTTC CASSQEAGYTF
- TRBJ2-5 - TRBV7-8 TGTGCCAGCAGCTTAGAGGCATCCGACGGAAAAGAGACCCAGTACTTC CASSLEASDGKETQYF
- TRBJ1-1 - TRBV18 TGTGCCAGCTCACCCGGCGGGCTTTATTGGCCTGAAGCTTTCTTT CASSPGGLYWPEAFF
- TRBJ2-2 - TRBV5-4 TGTGCCAGCAGCTTGGATGTAGCCACCGGGGAGCTGTTTTTT CASSLDVATGELFF
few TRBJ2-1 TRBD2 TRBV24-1 TGTGCCACCAGTGATGCTCTAGCGGGACTCTACAATGAGCAGTTCTTC CATSDALAGLYNEQFF
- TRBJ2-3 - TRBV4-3 TGCGCCAGCAGCCAATCGCCTTCCTCAGGTTATCCCACAGATACGCAGTATTTT CASSQSPSSGYPTDTQYF
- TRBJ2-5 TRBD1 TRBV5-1 TGCGCCAGCAGCCTGGAGGACAGGGGGCTTGAGACCCAGTACTTC CASSLEDRGLETQYF
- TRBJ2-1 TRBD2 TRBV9 TGTGCCAGCAGCGTTGCAGCGGGAAACTACAATGAGCAGTTCTTC CASSVAAGNYNEQFF
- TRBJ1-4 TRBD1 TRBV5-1 TGCGCCAGCAGCTTTACAGGGGACGATGAAAAACTGTTTTTT CASSFTGDDEKLFF
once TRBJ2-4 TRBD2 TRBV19 TGTGCCAGTAGTATGCGGGAGGGGGCCAAAAACATTCAGTACTTC CASSMREGAKNIQYF
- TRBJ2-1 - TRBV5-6 TGTGCCAGCAGCTTGGATATCAGAGCCCATGGGAATGAGCAGTTCTTC CASSLDIRAHGNEQFF
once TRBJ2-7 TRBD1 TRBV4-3 TGCGCCAGCAGCCTGGGACAGGCGGCCCGCGAGCAGTACTTC CASSLGQAAREQYF
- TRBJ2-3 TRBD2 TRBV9 TGTGCCAGCAGCGAAAGAGCGGGAGGGAGCACAGATACGCAGTATTTT CASSERAGGSTDTQYF
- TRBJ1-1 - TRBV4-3 TGCGCCAGCAGCCAAGACCGAGAGAACACTGAAGCTTTCTTT CASSQDRENTEAFF
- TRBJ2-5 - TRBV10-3 TGTGCCATCAGTGAGTCGTCTGGGGAGACCCAGTACTTC CAISESSGETQYF
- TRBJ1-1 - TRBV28 TGTGCCAGCAGAGGGGATGGTATCACTGAAGCTTTCTTT CASRGDGITEAFF
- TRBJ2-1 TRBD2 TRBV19 TGTGCCAGTAGGCCCACTTTGGGACTAGCGGGTAACAATGAGCAGTTCTTC CASRPTLGLAGNNEQFF
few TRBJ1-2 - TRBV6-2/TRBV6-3 TGTGCCAGCAGTTACAGCAGGGTGGGCTATGGCTACACCTTC CASSYSRVGYGYTF
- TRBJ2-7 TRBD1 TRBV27 TGTGCCAGCAGTTTATCACTGGGGACAGGGGCTCGACTTGGCGAGCAGTACTTC CASSLSLGTGARLGEQYF
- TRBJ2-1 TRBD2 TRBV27 TGTGCCAGCAGTTTAGGGACTAGCGGGAGGGCCTACAATGAGCAGTTCTTC CASSLGTSGRAYNEQFF
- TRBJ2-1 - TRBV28 TGTGCCAGCAGTTTAGGCCTAGCGATTGAGCAGTTCTTC CASSLGLAIEQFF
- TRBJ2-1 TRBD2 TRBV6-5 TGTGCCAGCAGTTACAAACTAGCGGGAGCTGAGCAGTTCTTC CASSYKLAGAEQFF
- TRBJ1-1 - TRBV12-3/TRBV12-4 TGTGCCAGCAGTATCAGGCGTGGGGACACTGAAGCTTTCTTT CASSIRRGDTEAFF